The next 15 T cell receptor beta chains were all read from a single sample in a study of T cells in Graves' hyperthyroidism and ophthalmopathy. TCR beta CDR3 region amplification was performed from RNA transcripts. TCR CDR3 regions were first amplified by RT-PCR with HTBI primers. TCRdb re-analysed the multiplex PCR reads in MiXCR, keeping a single row per CDR3 protein. The sample has hundreds of thousands of distinct CDR3 sequences, just under 20% seen once. The sequenced material came from blood. The source of these receptors is a man aged 35 to 55 with Graves' ophthalmopathy.

This clonotype was detected a few times. The chain carries TRBV4-2 and TRBJ2-1; 8 bases fit TRBD2. The J segment lost 1 base and the V segment lost 0 bases, leaving 5 bases of the junction unmatched. The germline V gene has CDR1 LGHNA and CDR2 YNFKEQ. The CDR3 is 17 amino acids. CDR3 residues: CASSQETSGASYNEQFF. Here the CDR3 DNA reads TGTGCCAGCAGCCAAGAAACTAGCGGAGCTTCCTACAATGAGCAGTTCTTC.

This clonotype turned up a few times. The CDR3 DNA follows: TGTGCCAGCAGCCAAGGGACCGTCGGGACTCGCTACGAGCAGTACTTC. Amino acids: CASSQGTVGTRYEQYF. The rearrangement joins TRBV18 to TRBJ2-7; TRBD2 is a possible D gene (6 bases). This CDR3 region has 16 residues. The V gene's germline CDR1 is KGHSH and CDR2 LQKENI. Trimming removed 8 bases from V and 3 bases from J, with 23 bases in between.

V is TRBV20-1 and J is TRBJ1-5; possibly TRBD1 for D (6 bases). Per the germline V gene, CDR1 is DFQATT and CDR2 is SNEGSKA (reference sequence). This CDR3 has 16 residues. Trimming shortened V by 3 bases and J by 5 bases, and 20 bases separated the two germline ends. The CDR3 spells CSASAAGARRDQPQHF. The CDR3 nucleotides read TGCAGTGCTAGTGCGGCAGGGGCCAGGAGGGATCAGCCCCAGCATTTT.

This clonotype was counted only a few times. This rearrangement joins TRBV28 to TRBJ2-5, with 10 bases fitting TRBD2. V lost 2 bases to trimming and J lost 4 bases; unmatched junction nucleotides: 4. This CDR3 spans 15 amino acids. Germline V lookup: CDR1 MDHEN, CDR2 SYDVKM. The CDR3 protein is CASSLRLAGVETQYF. The CDR3 DNA is TGTGCCAGCAGTTTAAGGCTAGCGGGAGTAGAGACCCAGTACTTC.

This chain uses TRBV7-3 with TRBJ2-7, with D tentatively TRBD2 (6 bases). The CDR3 consists of 14 residues. Per the germline V gene, CDR1 is SGHTA and CDR2 is FQGTGA. V gave up 4 bases and J gave up 5 bases, with 15 bases separating them. CDR3 DNA sequence: TGTGCCAGCAGCTCCCGAGCGGGTCTAGACGAGCAGTACTTC. It is translated as CASSSRAGLDEQYF.

This clonotype was observed a handful of times. The chain couples TRBV7-8 to TRBJ1-2; a possible D gene is TRBD1 (6 bases). The CDR3 is made up of 14 amino acids. CDR1 and CDR2 from the germline V gene are SGHVS and FQNEAQ. The V and J ends lost 0 bases and 4 bases respectively, with 9 bases between them. The CDR3 nucleotides are TGTGCCAGCAGCTTAGCGCCACAGGGCTATGGCTACACCTTC. Translation gives CASSLAPQGYGYTF.

This clonotype was recorded many times. J is TRBJ2-3 and V is TRBV7-2, with D unresolved. Germline-derived CDR1 and CDR2 are SGHTA and FQGNSA. The CDR3 length is 13 residues. V was clipped by 6 bases and J by 3 bases, with 10 bases between them. DNA for the CDR3: TGTGCCAGCAGTCGAGGTGGGACAGATACGCAGTATTTT. Protein product: CASSRGGTDTQYF.

This clonotype has more than one count but fewer than ten. The V gene is TRBV5-1, the J gene TRBJ2-7, with 10 positions matching TRBD2. J was trimmed by 6 bases and V by 10 bases; bases with no gene match: 4. The CDR3 consists of 11 residues. Looked up from germline, CDR1 is SGHRS and CDR2 is YFSETQ. The CDR3 reads CASGTSAEQYF. The DNA of the CDR3 is TGCGCCTCGGGGACTAGCGCCGAGCAGTACTTC. The whole variable domain, filled in from reference TRBV5-1 and TRBJ2-7, reads KAGVTQTPRYLIKTRGQQVTLSCSPISGHRSVSWYQQTPGQGLQFLFEYFSETQRNKGNFPGRFSGRQFSNSRSEMNVSTLELGDSALYLCASGTSAEQYFGPGTRLTVT.

The rearrangement links TRBV27 to TRBJ1-6, with 9 bases matching TRBD1. Germline V gene sequence: CDR1 MNHEY, CDR2 SMNVEV (reference sequence). The length of the CDR3 is 15 residues. Losses at the gene ends were 4 bases for V and 5 bases for J; bases not matched to a gene: 3. CDR3 region: CASSSDRGNNSPLHF. The DNA for the CDR3 is TGTGCCAGCAGTTCAGACAGGGGGAATAATTCACCCCTCCACTTT.

The rearrangement links TRBV13 to TRBJ2-5; 8 bases are a match to TRBD2. Germline CDR1 reads PRHDT; CDR2 reads FYEKMQ (reference sequence). Trimming removed 5 bases from V and 4 bases from J; junction bases left unmatched: 3. The CDR3 runs 13 residues. The CDR3 loop reads CASSRGGIETQYF. Written as DNA, the CDR3 is TGTGCCAGCAGCCGCGGGGGGATAGAGACCCAGTACTTC.

This clonotype turned up a few times. The chain employs TRBV20-1 and TRBJ1-4, with TRBD1 identical over 7 bases. Germline V gene lookup returns CDR1 DFQATT and CDR2 SNEGSKA (reference sequence). CDR3 length equals 14 residues. Trimming cost V 2 bases and J 8 bases; bases outside gene matches: 8. The CDR3 nucleotides read TGCAGTGCTAGATCGGGCAGGGGGTCCGAAAAACTGTTTTTT. Its translation is CSARSGRGSEKLFF.

About this clonotype itself: Germline is not matched at one junction end, which may reflect a read error. This sequence joins TRBV28 and TRBJ2-5, with TRBD1 identical over 9 bases. This CDR3 contains 16 residues. The germline gives CDR1 MDHEN, CDR2 SYDVKM. CDR3 loop: CARSLLTGGSGETQYF. DNA for the CDR3: TGTGCCCGCAGTTTGCTGACAGGGGGTTCTGGAGAGACCCAGTACTTC.

The chain uses TRBV13 and TRBJ1-1, with 8 nucleotides matching TRBD1. J gave up 7 bases and V 5 bases, and 9 bases lay outside the gene matches. Germline V gives CDR1 PRHDT, CDR2 FYEKMQ (reference sequence). This CDR3 is 14 amino acids long. The DNA for the CDR3 is TGTGCCAGCAGCGTAGATACCGGGACAGGTGAAGCTTTCTTT. Its protein is CASSVDTGTGEAFF.

The V and J genes are TRBV6-1 and TRBJ1-4; a weak D match, TRBD1 (6 bases). Germline V lookup: CDR1 MNHNS, CDR2 SASEGT. V was clipped by 8 bases and J by 6 bases, with 16 bases between them. The CDR3 has 14 residues. The CDR3 region is CASRTRGDDEKLFF. CDR3 in DNA: TGTGCCAGCCGAACAAGGGGGGACGATGAAAAACTGTTTTTT.

This clonotype was detected ten times or more. J is TRBJ1-5 and V is TRBV20-1; the match to TRBD1 covers 11 bases. CDR3 length equals 18 residues. Trimming cost V 3 bases and J 7 bases; bases outside gene matches: 17. Germline V lookup: CDR1 DFQATT, CDR2 SNEGSKA (reference sequence). CDR3 loop: CSASVARGQGGGRQPQHF. The CDR3 nucleotides read TGCAGTGCTAGCGTCGCCCGGGGACAGGGGGGCGGCAGGCAGCCCCAGCATTTT.